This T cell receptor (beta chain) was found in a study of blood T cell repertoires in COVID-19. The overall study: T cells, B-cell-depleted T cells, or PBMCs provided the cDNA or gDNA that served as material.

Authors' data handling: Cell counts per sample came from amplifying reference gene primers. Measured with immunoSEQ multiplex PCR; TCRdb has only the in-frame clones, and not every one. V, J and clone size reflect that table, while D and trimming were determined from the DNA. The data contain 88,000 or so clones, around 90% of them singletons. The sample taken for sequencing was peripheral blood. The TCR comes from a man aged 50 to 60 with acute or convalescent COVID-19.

This CDR3 is CASSILGGRYYEQYF. In DNA form, the CDR3 reads TGTGCCAGCAGCATCCTCGGGGGGAGGTACTACGAGCAGTACTTC. The chain uses TRBV6-5 and TRBJ2-7, with 7 bases identical to TRBD2. Germline CDR1 and CDR2: MNHEY and SVGAGI. The trim removed 6 bases at V and 3 bases at J, leaving 11 bases unmatched. The CDR3 is made up of 15 amino acids.